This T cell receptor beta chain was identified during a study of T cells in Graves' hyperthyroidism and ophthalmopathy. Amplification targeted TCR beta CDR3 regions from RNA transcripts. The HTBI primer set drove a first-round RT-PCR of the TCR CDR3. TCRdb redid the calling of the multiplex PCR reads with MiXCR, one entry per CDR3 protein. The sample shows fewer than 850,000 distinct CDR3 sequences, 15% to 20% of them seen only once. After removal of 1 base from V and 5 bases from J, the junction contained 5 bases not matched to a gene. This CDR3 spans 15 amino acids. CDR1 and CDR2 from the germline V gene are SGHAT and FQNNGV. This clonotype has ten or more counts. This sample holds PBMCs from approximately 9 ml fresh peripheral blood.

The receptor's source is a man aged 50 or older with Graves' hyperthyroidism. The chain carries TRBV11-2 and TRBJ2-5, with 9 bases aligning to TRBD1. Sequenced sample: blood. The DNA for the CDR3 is TGTGCCAGCAGCTTAGGGGGACAGGGTTCCGAGACCCAGTACTTC. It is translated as CASSLGGQGSETQYF.